Listed here are 21 T cell receptor beta chains from one sample, sequenced in a study of cytomegalovirus exposure and HLA in healthy donors. Amplification used 60 Vbeta primers and 13 Jbeta primers. Libraries were prepared by immunoSEQ multiplex PCR; TCRdb keeps only in-frame clonotypes and omits some of them. Among around 200,000 clones listed, 70% to 85% were seen once. Sequenced material: PBMCs. The receptors were gathered from a woman between 40 and 55 years old in good health and CMV-seronegative.

The chain employs TRBV18 and TRBJ2-3, with TRBD2 matching 8 bases. CDR3 length: 16 amino acids. The germline gives CDR1 KGHSH, CDR2 LQKENI. V trimming: 3 bases; J trimming: 3 bases; junction bases outside the gene matches: 8. The CDR3 reads CASSPPGLARTDTQYF. The CDR3 DNA follows: TGTGCCAGCTCACCGCCAGGACTAGCCCGAACAGATACGCAGTATTTT.

The chain couples TRBV7-9 to TRBJ1-3; TRBD1 matches at 7 bases. Germline CDR1 is SEHNR and CDR2 is FQNEAQ (reference sequence). This CDR3 spans 16 amino acids. V lost 0 bases, J lost 2 bases, and 4 bases stayed unmatched. The CDR3 DNA reads as TGTGCCAGCAGCTTAGCAGGGGGCTCGCCTGGAAACACCATATATTTT. As protein: CASSLAGGSPGNTIYF. Combining the CDR3 with reference TRBV7-9 and TRBJ1-3 gives the whole variable domain DTGVSQNPRHKITKRGQNVTFRCDPISEHNRLYWYRQTLGQGPEFLTYFQNEAQLEKSRLLSDRFSAERPKGSFSTLEIQRTEQGDSAMYLCASSLAGGSPGNTIYFGEGSWLTVV.

CDR3 sequence (DNA): TGTGCCAGCAGTTACTCGACGGACATGGGGGGGGAGCAGTACTTC. Protein sequence: CASSYSTDMGGEQYF. The rearrangement joins TRBV6-6 to TRBJ2-5, with 7 bases fitting TRBD2. Germline values: CDR1 MNHNY, CDR2 SVGAGI (reference sequence). V gave up 0 bases and J gave up 11 bases; unmatched junction bases: 12. This CDR3 region has 15 residues.

The V call is TRBV5-6, the J call TRBJ2-2; no clear D gene. Germline CDR1 and CDR2: SGHDT and YYEEEE. Trimming took off 0 bases at V and 0 bases at J, with 9 bases between the two ends. The CDR3 has 16 residues. CDR3: CASSLDLLANTGELFF. CDR3 DNA: TGTGCCAGCAGCTTGGATCTCCTAGCGAACACCGGGGAGCTGTTTTTT.

This chain's CDR3 is CASSPYRGKNTEAFF. Written as DNA, the CDR3 is TGTGCCAGTAGTCCGTACAGGGGGAAGAACACTGAAGCTTTCTTT. V gene TRBV19 combines with J gene TRBJ1-1; 8 positions agree with TRBD1. This CDR3 is built from 15 residues. In germline, CDR1 is LNHDA, CDR2 SQIVND (reference sequence). The V segment lost 5 bases and the J segment 1 base; nucleotides outside the gene matches: 6.

The genes are TRBV7-8 and TRBJ1-1; the match to TRBD1 covers 8 bases. Germline CDR1 SGHVS, CDR2 FQNEAQ. V lost 1 base and J lost 1; bases outside the gene matches: 11. CDR3 size: 18 residues. CDR3 DNA sequence: TGTGCCAGCAGCTTAGTACGGGAGACAGGGGACGGGAACACTGAAGCTTTCTTT. Translating it yields CASSLVRETGDGNTEAFF.

The genes are TRBV5-6 and TRBJ1-6, with 9 positions matching TRBD1. Germline CDR1 SGHDT, CDR2 YYEEEE. Losses at the gene ends were 4 bases for V and 7 bases for J; bases not matched to a gene: 3. The CDR3 consists of 14 residues. CDR3 DNA: TGTGCCAGCAGCCCGGGACAGGGAAATTCACCCCTCCACTTT. It is translated as CASSPGQGNSPLHF.

The J gene is TRBJ2-2, the V gene TRBV6-1; D may be TRBD1 (6 bases). There are 14 residues in the CDR3. V lost 10 bases and J 1 base, leaving 13 bases between the germline ends. Germline V gene sequence: CDR1 MNHNS, CDR2 SASEGT. CDR3 region: CANKPGQNTGELFF. In DNA form, the CDR3 reads TGTGCCAACAAACCGGGACAGAACACCGGGGAGCTGTTTTTT.

The V and J genes are TRBV29-1 and TRBJ2-5; 9 nucleotides match TRBD1. Near its end, the DNA agrees better with TRBJ2-7, so the J call may be wrong. The CDR3 covers 16 residues. Germline-derived CDR1 and CDR2 are SQVTM and ANQGSEA. CDR3 in DNA: TGCAGCGCGAACCTCCGGGACAGGGACGACTCCTACGAGCAGTACTTC. Protein: CSANLRDRDDSYEQYF.

For this clone: Other DNA sequences from this sample encode an identical CDR3 as well. This chain links TRBV2 with TRBJ1-1; TRBD1 agrees at 11 bases. Germline V gene sequence: CDR1 SNHLY, CDR2 FYNNEI. V dropped 1 base and J dropped 3; count of bases not matched to a gene: 1. This CDR3 has 15 residues. CDR3 bases: TGTGCCAGCAGTGAAGGGGACAGGGGGGACACTGAAGCTTTCTTT. This sequence encodes CASSEGDRGDTEAFF.

This chain joins TRBV4-2 and TRBJ2-5; perhaps TRBD1 as D (6 bases). Trimming stripped 4 bases from V and 1 base from J, with 10 bases between. The germline gives CDR1 LGHNA, CDR2 YNFKEQ. The CDR3 has 14 amino acids. Written as DNA, the CDR3 is TGTGCCAGCAGCCGACAGGAAACCCAAGAGACCCAGTACTTC. Protein product: CASSRQETQETQYF.

The chain links TRBV29-1 to TRBJ1-5; 7 bases agree with TRBD1. Trimming took 2 bases from V and 9 from J; bases not matched to a gene: 10. The CDR3 runs to 14 residues. Germline CDR1 reads SQVTM; CDR2 reads ANQGSEA. The CDR3 DNA is TGCAGCGTTGAACTTCCGGACAGGCCGGGGCCCCAGCATTTT. This codes for CSVELPDRPGPQHF.

V is TRBV19 and J is TRBJ1-4, with 9 bases matching TRBD1. The CDR3 loop spans 13 amino acids. From germline, CDR1 is LNHDA and CDR2 SQIVND (reference sequence). The V segment lost 10 bases and the J segment 7 bases; nucleotides outside the gene matches: 7. CDR3 region: CATGDRVTEKLFF. Here the CDR3 DNA reads TGTGCCACCGGGGACAGGGTAACTGAAAAACTGTTTTTT.

About this clone itself: Other nucleotide sequences from this sample produce the same CDR3. The chain uses TRBV5-6 and TRBJ2-3; 12 bases line up with TRBD2. The CDR3 covers 15 residues. J gave up 0 bases and V 4 bases, and 0 bases lay outside the gene matches. CDR1 SGHDT and CDR2 YYEEEE come from the germline V gene. CDR3 residues: CASSLAGGSTDTQYF. For the CDR3, the DNA is TGTGCCAGCAGCCTAGCGGGGGGGAGCACAGATACGCAGTATTTT.

This clone occurred once. The rearrangement joins TRBV13 to TRBJ2-3; 9 nucleotides agree with TRBD1. CDR1 is PRHDT and CDR2 is FYEKMQ in the germline V gene (reference sequence). Losses at the gene ends were 4 bases for V and 4 bases for J; bases not matched to a gene: 3. The CDR3 sequence is 14 residues long. The CDR3 spells CASSSGQGADTQYF. The CDR3 bases are TGTGCCAGCAGCTCGGGACAGGGTGCAGATACGCAGTATTTT.

This chain joins TRBV28 and TRBJ1-5; TRBD1 agrees at 8 bases. Germline CDR1 and CDR2: MDHEN and SYDVKM. The CDR3 runs to 13 residues. The junction had 3 bases not matched to a gene; V was cut back by 8 bases and J by 3 bases. CDR3 coding DNA: TGTGCCAGCGCAGGGGGCCTCAATCAGCCCCAGCATTTT. Translating it yields CASAGGLNQPQHF.

This rearrangement joins TRBV7-8 to TRBJ1-1; 8 bases align to TRBD1. V was pared by 3 bases and J by 10 bases, with 7 bases of the junction left unmatched. Germline lookup yields CDR1 SGHVS and CDR2 FQNEAQ. This CDR3 is built from 13 residues. This CDR3 reads CASSFDRGWAAFF. The CDR3, as DNA: TGTGCCAGCAGCTTTGACAGGGGTTGGGCAGCTTTCTTT.

This clone was seen only once. The J gene is TRBJ2-3, the V gene TRBV6-5; 12 positions agree with TRBD2. The CDR3 totals 15 residues. Germline CDR1 reads MNHEY; CDR2 reads SVGAGI. J was trimmed by 4 bases and V by 8 bases; bases with no gene match: 7. The CDR3 loop reads CASGPTSGGSDTQYF. DNA for the CDR3: TGTGCCAGCGGCCCGACTAGCGGGGGATCAGATACGCAGTATTTT.

This chain links TRBV6-5 with TRBJ2-7; 7 nucleotides align to TRBD2. The length of the CDR3 is 15 residues. V was pared by 4 bases and J by 3 bases, with 9 bases of the junction left unmatched. Germline assignment: CDR1 MNHEY and CDR2 SVGAGI. CDR3 residues: CASSSPLGGNYEQYF. For the CDR3, the DNA is TGTGCCAGCAGTTCCCCCCTGGGGGGGAACTACGAGCAGTACTTC.

The rearrangement links TRBV7-9 to TRBJ2-1; 7 bases are a match to TRBD2. There are 13 residues in the CDR3. V trimming: 11 bases; J trimming: 1 base; junction bases outside the gene matches: 5. CDR1 and CDR2 from the germline V gene are SEHNR and FQNEAQ (reference sequence). The CDR3 protein is CACGSSSYNEQFF. As DNA, the CDR3 is TGTGCCTGCGGGAGCAGTTCCTACAATGAGCAGTTCTTC.

The chain recombines TRBV4-3 with TRBJ2-2; 10 bases are shared with TRBD2. The CDR3 spans 19 residues. J lost 7 bases, V lost 0 bases, and 14 bases had no gene match. In germline, CDR1 is LGHNA, CDR2 YSLEER. The CDR3 bases are TGCGCCAGCAGCCAAGACCCCATATCAGCGGGGGGGCCGTTCGGGGAGCTGTTTTTT. Protein product: CASSQDPISAGGPFGELFF.